This TCR beta chain was documented in a study of control samples from healthy donors and cancer patients. The ends were cut back, 7 bases at V and 10 bases at J, with 11 bases in the middle. CDR1 SGHAT and CDR2 FQNNGV come from the germline V gene. This CDR3 is built from 11 residues. Repertoires were generated with immunoSEQ multiplex PCR, while TCRdb's copy carries only in-frame clones and drops some. The sample yields 100,000 or so clones, about 88% seen once. The rearrangement uses TRBV11-2 and TRBJ2-1; the D is unclear. This TCR came from a woman between 50 and 59 years old in good health. The source material was blood. For the CDR3, the DNA is TGTGCCAGCACCCCAAGTATAGAGCAGTTCTTC. This sequence encodes CASTPSIEQFF.